This T cell receptor beta chain was identified in a study of cytomegalovirus exposure and HLA in healthy donors. The CDR3 totals 14 residues. V was trimmed by 2 bases and J by 0 bases, leaving 5 bases between them. Germline CDR1 and CDR2: MNHNY and SVGAGI (reference sequence). A multiplex PCR was run with 60 Vbeta primers and 13 Jbeta primers. The table came from immunoSEQ multiplex PCR; TCRdb's copy has only in-frame clones and leaves some out. Among over 85,000 clones listed, 76% were seen once. This clone was observed a handful of times. The material sequenced was PBMCs. The chain combines TRBV6-6 with TRBJ1-5; D ambiguous. The sequence was obtained from a man aged 25-45 years in good health and CMV-seropositive. The CDR3 DNA is TGTGCCAGCAGTTACATAGATAGCAATCAGCCCCAGCATTTT. Its protein is CASSYIDSNQPQHF.